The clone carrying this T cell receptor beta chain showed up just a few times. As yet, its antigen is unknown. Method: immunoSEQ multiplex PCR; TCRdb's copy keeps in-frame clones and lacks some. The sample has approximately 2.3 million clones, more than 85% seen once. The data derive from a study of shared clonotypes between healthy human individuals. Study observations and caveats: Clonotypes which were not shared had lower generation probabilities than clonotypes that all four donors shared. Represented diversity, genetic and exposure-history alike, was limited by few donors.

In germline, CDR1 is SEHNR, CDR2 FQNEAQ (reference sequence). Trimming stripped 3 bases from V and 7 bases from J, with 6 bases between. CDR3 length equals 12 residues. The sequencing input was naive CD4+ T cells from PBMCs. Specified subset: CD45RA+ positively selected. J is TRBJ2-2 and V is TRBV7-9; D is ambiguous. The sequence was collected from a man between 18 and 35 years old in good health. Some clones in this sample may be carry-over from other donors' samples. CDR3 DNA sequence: TGTGCCAGCAGCTTCTCAGGCGGGGAGCTGTTTTTT. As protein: CASSFSGGELFF.